Following are 27 T cell receptor beta chains from one sample sequenced in a study of blood T cells in healthy people across ages. Alongside a J-beta primer mix, a sample-barcoded 5' primer served in a second PCR lasting about 6 to 12 cycles. TCRdb reprocessed the 5' RACE reads via MiXCR and lists one record per CDR3 protein. The data show about 1,400,000 distinct CDR3 sequences, 42% seen once. Sample: blood. The source is a young woman in good health.

The chain uses TRBV20-1 and TRBJ2-7; D may match TRBD1 or TRBD2 (5 bases each). V was trimmed by 1 base and J by 0 bases, leaving 19 bases between them. In germline, CDR1 is DFQATT, CDR2 SNEGSKA (reference sequence). The length of the CDR3 is 17 residues. CDR3 residues: CSARGAGGQADSYEQYF. The CDR3 nucleotides are TGCAGTGCTAGAGGCGCTGGAGGACAAGCGGACTCCTACGAGCAGTACTTC.

Remarks on this clonotype: A read error may produce the germline difference seen at one junction end. The chain recombines TRBV7-2 with TRBJ2-3; 12 nucleotides align to TRBD2. The germline CDR1 and CDR2 sequences are SGHTA and FQGNSA. The CDR3 is 15 residues long. The CDR3 region has the DNA TGTGCCAACAGCACCGGACTAGCGGGGACAGATACGCAGTATTTT. Its translation: CANSTGLAGTDTQYF.

The chain has TRBV6-6 and TRBJ2-1; 11 nucleotides match TRBD2. Trimming removed 6 bases from V and 3 bases from J; junction bases left unmatched: 10. Germline-derived CDR1 and CDR2 are MNHNY and SVGAGI (reference sequence). The CDR3 is made up of 17 amino acids. The CDR3 sequence: CASRTGGSGGGYNEQFF. CDR3 DNA: TGTGCCAGCAGAACCGGGGGTAGCGGGGGGGGCTACAATGAGCAGTTCTTC.

Only a few counts were recorded for this clonotype. The chain recombines TRBV7-9 with TRBJ2-4; 14 bases map to TRBD2. Per germline, CDR1 SEHNR and CDR2 FQNEAQ (reference sequence). This CDR3 has 19 residues. After removal of 5 bases from V and 5 bases from J, the junction contained 14 bases not matched to a gene. The CDR3 sequence is CASSRSGLAGVRGENIQYF. CDR3 sequence (DNA): TGTGCCAGCAGCCGTTCGGGACTAGCGGGAGTGAGGGGGGAAAACATTCAGTACTTC.

This clonotype turned up a few times. The chain recombines TRBV24-1 with TRBJ2-3; 7 positions match TRBD2. Germline trimming cut 4 bases from V and 6 bases from J; bases unmatched to any gene: 6. The CDR3 has 14 residues. Germline CDR1 KGHDR, CDR2 SFDVKD. CDR3 protein: CATSESGEQDTQYF. DNA for the CDR3: TGTGCCACCAGTGAGAGCGGGGAGCAGGATACGCAGTATTTT.

V and J are TRBV6-6 and TRBJ2-1; 7 nucleotides align to TRBD2. V lost 2 bases to trimming and J lost 6 bases; unmatched junction nucleotides: 7. This CDR3 spans 15 amino acids. CDR1 MNHNY and CDR2 SVGAGI come from the germline V gene (reference sequence). CDR3 nucleotide sequence: TGTGCCAGCAGTTACAGTTCGGGAGGAACCAATGAGCAGTTCTTC. The encoded protein is CASSYSSGGTNEQFF.

The V and J genes are TRBV28 and TRBJ1-1; TRBD1 aligns across 9 bases. The V segment lost 5 bases and the J segment 3 bases; nucleotides outside the gene matches: 7. The germline CDR1 and CDR2 sequences are MDHEN and SYDVKM. This CDR3 comprises 15 residues. The CDR3 DNA reads TGTGCCAGCAGTGTCACAGGGGGCCTCGACACTGAAGCTTTCTTT. It encodes CASSVTGGLDTEAFF.

The chain couples TRBV5-1 to TRBJ2-2; D is ambiguous. The CDR3 totals 15 residues. V lost 3 bases and J 4 bases, leaving 13 bases between the germline ends. From germline, CDR1 is SGHRS and CDR2 YFSETQ. Here the CDR3 DNA reads TGCGCCAGCAGCTCCCCCAAGATGTCCACCGGGGAGCTGTTTTTT. Its protein product is CASSSPKMSTGELFF.

V is TRBV27 and J is TRBJ1-6; TRBD1 matches at 7 bases. The germline gives CDR1 MNHEY, CDR2 SMNVEV (reference sequence). V lost 5 bases to trimming and J lost 7 bases; unmatched junction nucleotides: 11. The CDR3 contains 16 residues. CDR3 sequence reads: CASSATGTVGNSPLHF. The CDR3 DNA reads TGTGCCAGCAGTGCTACCGGGACAGTTGGCAATTCACCCCTCCACTTT.

The rearrangement links TRBV20-1 to TRBJ1-1; D not resolved. Trimming took off 3 bases at V and 1 base at J, with 9 bases between the two ends. The CDR3 has 13 amino acids. CDR1 and CDR2 from the germline V gene are DFQATT and SNEGSKA (reference sequence). The CDR3 DNA reads as TGCAGTGCTAGTGCTGAAACGAACACTGAAGCTTTCTTT. It encodes CSASAETNTEAFF.

This clonotype was seen only once. This sequence joins TRBV11-3 and TRBJ1-4; TRBD1 agrees at 7 bases. There are 16 residues in the CDR3. Germline V lookup: CDR1 SGHNT, CDR2 YENEEA. Unmatched junction bases numbered 13, after V lost 5 bases and J lost 7 bases. CDR3 sequence reads: CASSPKGTGVSEKLFF. For the CDR3, the DNA is TGTGCCAGCAGCCCTAAGGGTACAGGGGTGTCTGAAAAACTGTTTTTT. Looking up the rest from reference TRBV11-3 and TRBJ1-4 gives the full variable domain: EAGVVQSPRYKIIEKKQPVAFWCNPISGHNTLYWYLQNLGQGPELLIRYENEEAVDDSQLPKDRFSAERLKGVDSTLKIQPAELGDSAVYLCASSPKGTGVSEKLFFGSGTQLSVL.

This clonotype was detected a few times. The rearrangement joins TRBV4-1 to TRBJ2-7; weak D call: TRBD1 (6 bases). V was clipped by 0 bases and J by 2 bases, with 20 bases between them. The CDR3 length is 18 residues. Germline assignment: CDR1 MGHRA and CDR2 YSYEKL. The CDR3 is CASSQDPARDTETYEQYF. The CDR3 region has the DNA TGCGCCAGCAGCCAAGATCCTGCTAGGGACACCGAAACCTACGAGCAGTACTTC.

The chain combines TRBV2 with TRBJ2-5; TRBD2 is a possible D gene (6 bases). The J call may be in error: the DNA end matches TRBJ2-7 better. Germline V CDR1 and CDR2: SNHLY, FYNNEI. The CDR3 loop spans 16 amino acids. CDR3 coding DNA: TGTGCCAGCAGTGAGAAGGCGGGACTCACAACTGCCGAGCAGTACTTC. Its protein is CASSEKAGLTTAEQYF.

A note on this clonotype: Possible read error: a much larger clone is one base away. The rearrangement joins TRBV5-5 to TRBJ1-2, with 8 bases lining up with TRBD1. V was pared by 5 bases and J by 6 bases, with 6 bases of the junction left unmatched. This CDR3 has 13 amino acids. Germline V CDR1 and CDR2: SGHKS, YYEKEE (reference sequence). Written as DNA, the CDR3 is TGTGCCAGCAGTTGGACAGGGAACCATGGCTACACCTTC. It yields the protein CASSWTGNHGYTF.

The CDR3 spells CASSPGGILSYEQYF. The CDR3 DNA sequence: TGTGCCAGCAGCCCAGGCGGGATCCTCTCCTACGAGCAGTACTTC. The V and J genes are TRBV11-2 and TRBJ2-7; D possibly corresponds to TRBD2 (6 bases). The V end was cut by 5 bases, the J end by 0 bases, with 14 bases between. CDR1 and CDR2 (germline): SGHAT, FQNNGV. The CDR3 runs 15 residues. The whole variable domain, filled in from reference TRBV11-2 and TRBJ2-7, reads EAGVAQSPRYKIIEKRQSVAFWCNPISGHATLYWYQQILGQGPKLLIQFQNNGVVDDSQLPKDRFSAERLKGVDSTLKIQPAKLEDSAVYLCASSPGGILSYEQYFGPGTRLTVT.

This sequence joins TRBV4-1 and TRBJ2-3; a possible D gene is TRBD2 (5 bases). Trimming took off 4 bases at V and 0 bases at J, with 11 bases between the two ends. There are 15 residues in the CDR3. Germline CDR1 is MGHRA and CDR2 is YSYEKL. The CDR3 coding sequence is TGCGCCAGCAGCCCCCTAGGACTCAGCACAGATACGCAGTATTTT. Its protein product is CASSPLGLSTDTQYF.

The V call is TRBV29-1, the J call TRBJ1-2, with a possible D match to TRBD1 (6 bases). The ends were cut back, 0 bases at V and 7 bases at J, with 15 bases in the middle. Germline lookup yields CDR1 SQVTM and CDR2 ANQGSEA. The CDR3 is 14 amino acids. The DNA of the CDR3 is TGCAGCGTTGAAGATGGGTCGGGGGGCGGTGGCTACACCTTC. Protein sequence: CSVEDGSGGGGYTF.

This clonotype was counted a few times. The genes are TRBV21-1 and TRBJ2-5; TRBD2, the table's D call, lacks a check against the DNA. The J call may be wrong; the DNA end is better matched by TRBJ2-7. TRBV21-1 is a listed pseudogene. The CDR3 is 17 amino acids. The CDR3 sequence: CASPVESLAGEKNEQYF. CDR3 nucleotide sequence: TGTGCCAGTCCCGTGGAGTCGCTAGCGGGAGAGAAGAACGAGCAGTACTTC.

CDR3 sequence (DNA): TGTGCCAGCAGTTACAACAGGGGGTTGAATGAAAAACTGTTTTTT. It is translated as CASSYNRGLNEKLFF. The chain is built from TRBV28 and TRBJ1-4; 8 bases match TRBD1. The junction had 6 bases not matched to a gene; V was cut back by 4 bases and J by 5 bases. Germline V gene data show CDR1 as MDHEN and CDR2 as SYDVKM. This CDR3 is 15 amino acids long.

The rearrangement joins TRBV12-3 or TRBV12-4 to TRBJ2-2; D is undetermined. There are 18 residues in the CDR3. The ends were cut back, 8 bases at V and 1 base at J, with 23 bases in the middle. Here the CDR3 reads CASGFEVGAPENTGELFF. DNA of the CDR3: TGTGCCAGCGGGTTTGAGGTCGGAGCTCCGGAGAACACCGGGGAGCTGTTTTTT.

This clonotype has more than one count but fewer than ten. The genes are TRBV20-1 and TRBJ2-7; perhaps TRBD2 as D (6 bases). The V gene lost 5 bases and the J gene lost 1 base, with 12 bases spanning the gap. This CDR3 region has 13 residues. Germline CDR1 and CDR2: DFQATT and SNEGSKA (reference sequence). The CDR3 reads CSAGGTLSYEQYF. In nucleotides, the CDR3 is TGCAGTGCTGGGGGGACTCTTTCCTACGAGCAGTACTTC.

This clonotype was detected only a few times. V usage is TRBV20-1 and J usage is TRBJ1-5, with D unclear. Trimming stripped 2 bases from V and 1 base from J, with 9 bases between. The CDR3 consists of 14 residues. The germline V gene encodes CDR1 DFQATT and CDR2 SNEGSKA (reference sequence). The CDR3: CSARPGRSNQPQHF. CDR3 bases: TGCAGTGCTAGACCCGGACGGAGCAATCAGCCCCAGCATTTT.

CDR3 bases: TGTGCCAGCAGCTTGGGGTGGGACAGCACCTACGAGCAGTACTTC. Protein: CASSLGWDSTYEQYF. The J gene is TRBJ2-7, the V gene TRBV5-5, with 7 bases that match TRBD1. With V trimmed by 0 bases and J by 2 bases, 5 bases remained unmatched. The CDR3 sequence is 15 residues long. Germline lookup yields CDR1 SGHKS and CDR2 YYEKEE (reference sequence).

The gene calls are TRBV6-2 or TRBV6-3 and TRBJ2-3; 9 nucleotides line up with TRBD2. With 6 bases clipped from V and 2 bases from J, the junction kept 6 bases outside the gene matches. Looked up from germline, CDR1 is MNHEY and CDR2 is SVGEGT. The CDR3 has 15 amino acids. The CDR3: CASRPSGAYTDTQYF. The CDR3 region has the DNA TGTGCCAGCAGACCTAGCGGGGCTTACACAGATACGCAGTATTTT.

The V and J genes are TRBV20-1 and TRBJ2-4; 8 bases line up with TRBD2. V trimming: 6 bases; J trimming: 0 bases; junction bases outside the gene matches: 10. CDR1 and CDR2 from the germline V gene are DFQATT and SNEGSKA (reference sequence). This CDR3 spans 16 amino acids. CDR3 in amino acids: CSAKTSGGLAKNIQYF. The CDR3 DNA reads TGCAGTGCCAAAACAAGCGGGGGCCTAGCCAAAAACATTCAGTACTTC.

There are many counts of this clonotype. This chain joins TRBV13 and TRBJ2-1; possible D gene TRBD2, 6 bases. CDR1 is PRHDT and CDR2 is FYEKMQ in the germline V gene (reference sequence). With 2 bases removed from V and 1 base from J, the gap between germline ends came to 9 bases. This CDR3 has 15 residues. Here the CDR3 DNA reads TGTGCCAGCAGCTTACCGCGGGAATCCTACAATGAGCAGTTCTTC. Its translation: CASSLPRESYNEQFF.

In this sample, this clonotype turned up a few times. The chain recombines TRBV7-3 with TRBJ2-5; 12 positions match TRBD1. Germline-derived CDR1 and CDR2 are SGHTA and FQGTGA. J gave up 4 bases and V 5 bases, and 5 bases lay outside the gene matches. CDR3 length: 15 amino acids. The CDR3 DNA follows: TGTGCCAGCAGCCCGGGACAGGGGGCAGGAGAGACCCAGTACTTC. It yields the protein CASSPGQGAGETQYF.